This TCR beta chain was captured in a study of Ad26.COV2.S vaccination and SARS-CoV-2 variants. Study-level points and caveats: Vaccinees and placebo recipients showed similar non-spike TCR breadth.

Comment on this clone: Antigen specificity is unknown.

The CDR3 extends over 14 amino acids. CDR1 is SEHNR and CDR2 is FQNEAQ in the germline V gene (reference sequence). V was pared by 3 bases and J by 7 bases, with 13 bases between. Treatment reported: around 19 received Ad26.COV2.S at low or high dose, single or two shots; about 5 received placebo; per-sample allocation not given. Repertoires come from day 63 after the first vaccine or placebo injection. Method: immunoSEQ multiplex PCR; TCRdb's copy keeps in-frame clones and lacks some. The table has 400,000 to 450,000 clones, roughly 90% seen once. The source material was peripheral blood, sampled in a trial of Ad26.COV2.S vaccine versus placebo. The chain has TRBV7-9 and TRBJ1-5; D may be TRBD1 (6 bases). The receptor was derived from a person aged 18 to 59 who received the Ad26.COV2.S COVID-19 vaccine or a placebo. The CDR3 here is CASSFLGQSQPQHF. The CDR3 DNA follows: TGTGCCAGCAGCTTTCTAGGACAGAGCCAGCCCCAGCATTTT.